Given below is one TCR beta chain in context. Its antigen remains unidentified. The record originates from a study of vaccination effects on CD4 cells after COVID-19. Study-level points and caveats: In the late period after vaccination, infection- and vaccine-induced clones contracted markedly.

The method was immunoSEQ multiplex PCR; TCRdb's version includes in-frame clones alone and lacks a portion of them. The repertoire holds more than 40,000 clones, with roughly three quarters as singletons. The CDR3 loop spans 16 amino acids. V lost 6 bases, J lost 0 bases, and 15 bases lay in between. From germline, CDR1 is SGHRS and CDR2 YFSETQ. Once cultured for roughly nine days, the cells underwent separation to obtain CD4+ T cells. This sequence was found in a human donor who had a prior SARS-CoV-2 infection. The rearrangement joins TRBV5-1 to TRBJ1-4, with D unresolved. This specimen was CD4+ T cells from PBMCs cultured without peptide, taken before COVID-19 vaccination. CDR3 loop: CASTRAPPATNEKLFF. The CDR3 coding sequence is TGCGCCAGCACCCGGGCCCCCCCTGCAACTAATGAAAAACTGTTTTTT. Full variable domain (rest looked up from reference TRBV5-1 and TRBJ1-4): KAGVTQTPRYLIKTRGQQVTLSCSPISGHRSVSWYQQTPGQGLQFLFEYFSETQRNKGNFPGRFSGRQFSNSRSEMNVSTLELGDSALYLCASTRAPPATNEKLFFGSGTQLSVL.